The 23 T cell receptor beta chains below were found in one sample sequenced in a study of blood T cell repertoires in COVID-19. Sequenced by immunoSEQ multiplex PCR; TCRdb stores in-frame clones only, minus some. The sample has 150,000 or so clones, more than 75% seen once. The sample consisted of peripheral blood. The receptors were sampled from a man of 80 years or more with acute or convalescent COVID-19.

The chain links TRBV27 to TRBJ1-2; a possible D gene is TRBD1 (5 bases). V gave up 5 bases and J gave up 0 bases, with 13 bases separating them. CDR1 is MNHEY and CDR2 is SMNVEV in the germline V gene (reference sequence). The CDR3 runs to 15 residues. The CDR3 loop is CASSPFLRANYGYTF. The CDR3 DNA follows: TGTGCCAGCAGTCCCTTTCTCAGGGCTAACTATGGCTACACCTTC.

The V and J genes are TRBV7-3 and TRBJ1-2, with D tentatively TRBD1 (6 bases). CDR3 length: 13 amino acids. CDR1 and CDR2 from the germline V gene are SGHTA and FQGTGA. Trimming stripped 5 bases from V and 7 bases from J, with 14 bases between. The DNA for the CDR3 is TGTGCCAGCAGCAAGGGGGATTTAGGTGGCTACACCTTC. Its protein is CASSKGDLGGYTF.

V usage is TRBV10-3 and J usage is TRBJ2-1, with TRBD1 matching 7 bases. CDR1 is ENHRY, CDR2 SYGVKD, per germline. V gave up 0 bases and J gave up 5 bases; unmatched junction bases: 7. The CDR3 consists of 16 residues. Here the CDR3 reads CAISESTRQGNNEQFF. The DNA of the CDR3 is TGTGCCATCAGTGAGTCGACGAGACAGGGAAACAATGAGCAGTTCTTC.

This chain joins TRBV4-2 and TRBJ1-2, with D possibly matching TRBD1 (5 bases). The V and J ends lost 0 bases and 8 bases respectively, with 16 bases between them. This CDR3 has 15 amino acids. Per the germline V gene, CDR1 is LGHNA and CDR2 is YNFKEQ. The CDR3 region is CASSQEYGQGLGYTF. CDR3 DNA sequence: TGTGCCAGCAGCCAAGAATACGGTCAGGGTCTAGGCTACACCTTC.

The genes are TRBV29-1 and TRBJ2-2; D call uncertain. Per the germline V gene, CDR1 is SQVTM and CDR2 is ANQGSEA. The CDR3 is made up of 13 amino acids. Trimming cost V 3 bases and J 1 base, with 6 bases left between them. CDR3 region: CSVDRWNTGELFF. CDR3 DNA: TGCAGCGTTGACCGTTGGAACACCGGGGAGCTGTTTTTT.

The chain employs TRBV7-8 and TRBJ2-1; possibly TRBD1 for D (6 bases). The V end lost 5 bases, the J end lost 6 bases, and 17 bases lay between the germline ends. The germline gives CDR1 SGHVS, CDR2 FQNEAQ. CDR3 length: 15 residues. CDR3 protein: CASSRDRNTLNEQFF. CDR3 DNA: TGTGCCAGCAGCCGAGACAGGAATACCCTCAATGAGCAGTTCTTC. Looking up the rest from reference TRBV7-8 and TRBJ2-1 gives the full variable domain: GAGVSQSPRYKVAKRGQDVALRCDPISGHVSLFWYQQALGQGPEFLTYFQNEAQLDKSGLPSDRFFAERPEGSVSTLKIQRTQQEDSAVYLCASSRDRNTLNEQFFGPGTRLTVL.

The chain recombines TRBV4-1 with TRBJ2-7, with TRBD1 identical over 8 bases. The germline gives CDR1 MGHRA, CDR2 YSYEKL. The CDR3 has 16 amino acids. The V gene end was trimmed by 0 bases and the J gene end by 7 bases; junction bases not matched to a gene: 11. The CDR3 region is CASSQEKQGGSWEQYF. The CDR3 DNA follows: TGCGCCAGCAGCCAAGAAAAACAGGGGGGAAGTTGGGAGCAGTACTTC.

The chain combines TRBV28 with TRBJ2-7; D possibly corresponds to TRBD2 (6 bases). The CDR3 totals 14 residues. V shed 7 bases and J shed 4 bases, with 17 bases lying between them. The germline gives CDR1 MDHEN, CDR2 SYDVKM. The CDR3 spells CASIPGRNVYEQYF. CDR3 nucleotide sequence: TGTGCCAGCATCCCCGGGAGAAACGTATACGAGCAGTACTTC. The whole variable domain, remainder taken from reference TRBV28 and TRBJ2-7, is DVKVTQSSRYLVKRTGEKVFLECVQDMDHENMFWYRQDPGLGLRLIYFSYDVKMKEKGDIPEGYSVSREKKERFSLILESASTNQTSMYLCASIPGRNVYEQYFGPGTRLTVT.

V and J are TRBV5-6 and TRBJ1-1, with D tentatively TRBD1 (6 bases). This CDR3 is built from 15 residues. The V end was cut by 4 bases, the J end by 4 bases, with 17 bases between. CDR1 is SGHDT, CDR2 YYEEEE, per germline. In DNA form, the CDR3 reads TGTGCCAGCAGCCCGCGGACAGCCTGGGGCACTGAAGCTTTCTTT. Its translation is CASSPRTAWGTEAFF.

This sequence joins TRBV19 and TRBJ2-3; 7 bases map to TRBD2. V lost 3 bases, J lost 5 bases, and 8 bases stayed unmatched. CDR1 LNHDA and CDR2 SQIVND come from the germline V gene (reference sequence). The CDR3 is 15 amino acids. The CDR3 region is CASSMFEAGKDTQYF. As DNA, the CDR3 is TGTGCCAGTAGTATGTTCGAAGCGGGAAAAGATACGCAGTATTTT.

This chain connects TRBV27 to TRBJ1-1, with no clear D. V was shortened by 3 bases and J by 1 base, with 12 bases between the two germline ends. The CDR3 is 15 amino acids. CDR1 is MNHEY and CDR2 is SMNVEV in the germline V gene (reference sequence). CDR3 residues: CASSFVRRANTEAFF. CDR3 DNA: TGTGCCAGCAGTTTTGTAAGGCGGGCGAACACTGAAGCTTTCTTT.

V and J are TRBV5-1 and TRBJ1-5, with unresolved D. V lost 2 bases to trimming and J lost 2 bases, with 8 bases between them. Per the germline V gene, CDR1 is SGHRS and CDR2 is YFSETQ. CDR3 size: 14 residues. The CDR3 nucleotides are TGCGCCAGCAGCTTAGTCCCAGGCAATCAGCCCCAGCATTTT. Amino acids: CASSLVPGNQPQHF.

The chain employs TRBV7-3 and TRBJ2-1; D gene uncertain. The CDR3 is made up of 16 amino acids. Germline lookup yields CDR1 SGHTA and CDR2 FQGTGA. V lost 4 bases to trimming and J lost 10 bases, with 23 bases between them. The CDR3 is CASSSPTVHTPEEQFF. CDR3 coding DNA: TGTGCCAGCAGCTCCCCAACCGTACACACGCCGGAGGAGCAGTTCTTC.

This clone was detected only a few times. This chain connects TRBV2 to TRBJ2-7, with 15 bases fitting TRBD2. CDR1 and CDR2 (germline): SNHLY, FYNNEI. The CDR3 covers 17 residues. The trim removed 7 bases at V and 3 bases at J, leaving 10 bases unmatched. CDR3 DNA sequence: TGTGCCAGCATTCGGGGACTAGCGGGGGGAGGGGACTACGAGCAGTACTTC. Its protein product is CASIRGLAGGGDYEQYF.

This clone was seen more than once but under ten times. The gene calls are TRBV28 and TRBJ2-7; no clear D gene. Germline loops: CDR1 MDHEN, CDR2 SYDVKM. The germline V and J ends were trimmed by 3 bases and 3 bases, with 15 bases remaining between them. This CDR3 contains 15 residues. DNA of the CDR3: TGTGCCAGCAGTTTTAGTTTTGGAGCTTTCTACGAGCAGTACTTC. It specifies CASSFSFGAFYEQYF.

The rearrangement uses TRBV4-1 and TRBJ2-1; D perhaps matches TRBD2 (7 bases). CDR3 size: 17 residues. With 1 base removed from V and 8 bases from J, the gap between germline ends came to 21 bases. CDR1 and CDR2 from the germline V gene are MGHRA and YSYEKL. The CDR3 spells CASSQGRGRVGLYEQFF. CDR3 coding DNA: TGCGCCAGCAGCCAAGGGAGGGGGAGGGTCGGCTTGTATGAGCAGTTCTTC.

The chain combines TRBV5-1 with TRBJ1-2; 8 nucleotides agree with TRBD1. Per germline, CDR1 SGHRS and CDR2 YFSETQ. V shed 3 bases and J 7 bases; nucleotides not matched to a gene: 11. CDR3 length equals 15 residues. CDR3 coding DNA: TGCGCCAGCAGCTCAACGACAGGGGCTTTAACTGGCTACACCTTC. Translating it yields CASSSTTGALTGYTF.

V and J are TRBV18 and TRBJ1-6, with D perhaps TRBD1 (5 bases). Trimming pared 2 bases from V and 5 bases from J, leaving 13 bases between. This CDR3 has 16 residues. Germline CDR1 is KGHSH and CDR2 is LQKENI. CDR3 sequence reads: CASSPKVQGNNSPLHF. The CDR3 DNA follows: TGTGCCAGCTCACCAAAGGTCCAGGGAAATAATTCACCCCTCCACTTT.

V and J are TRBV6-5 and TRBJ1-6, with D possibly being TRBD1 (6 bases). Germline values: CDR1 MNHEY, CDR2 SVGAGI. The CDR3 covers 14 residues. Trimming stripped 6 bases from V and 10 bases from J, with 16 bases between. The CDR3 protein is CASRDRDIRSPLHF. The CDR3 nucleotides read TGTGCCAGCAGGGACAGAGATATCAGGTCACCCCTCCACTTT.

In its sample, this clone was seen a few times. The chain joins TRBV11-3 to TRBJ2-3; 7 bases are a match to TRBD2. Germline V gene data show CDR1 as SGHNT and CDR2 as YENEEA. The ends lost 3 bases at V and 4 bases at J; junction bases unmatched: 4. The CDR3 extends over 14 amino acids. The CDR3 spells CASSLGGAADTQYF. CDR3 DNA: TGTGCCAGCAGCTTGGGAGGGGCAGCAGATACGCAGTATTTT.

The table lists this clone with a count of one. The chain uses TRBV5-1 and TRBJ2-3; 9 nucleotides agree with TRBD2. There are 18 residues in the CDR3. V dropped 1 base and J dropped 2; count of bases not matched to a gene: 11. Germline assignment: CDR1 SGHRS and CDR2 YFSETQ. CDR3 region: CASSLLLAGARSTDTQYF. The CDR3 DNA reads as TGCGCCAGCAGCTTGTTGTTAGCGGGGGCCCGGTCCACAGATACGCAGTATTTT.

The V call is TRBV2, the J call TRBJ1-2; 8 nucleotides align to TRBD1. Germline CDR1 and CDR2: SNHLY and FYNNEI. The CDR3 is made up of 14 amino acids. V was clipped by 6 bases and J by 6 bases; unmatched bases: 9. The CDR3 region has the DNA TGTGCCAGCAGCGGGGGACAGGAGGGACATGGCTACACCTTC. As protein: CASSGGQEGHGYTF.

The chain joins TRBV28 to TRBJ1-1; 10 bases fit TRBD1. The CDR3 runs to 14 residues. The V gene end was trimmed by 3 bases and the J gene end by 4 bases; junction bases not matched to a gene: 2. CDR1 and CDR2 from the germline V gene are MDHEN and SYDVKM. This CDR3 is CASSFRTGGTEAFF. In DNA form, the CDR3 reads TGTGCCAGCAGTTTCCGGACAGGGGGCACTGAAGCTTTCTTT.